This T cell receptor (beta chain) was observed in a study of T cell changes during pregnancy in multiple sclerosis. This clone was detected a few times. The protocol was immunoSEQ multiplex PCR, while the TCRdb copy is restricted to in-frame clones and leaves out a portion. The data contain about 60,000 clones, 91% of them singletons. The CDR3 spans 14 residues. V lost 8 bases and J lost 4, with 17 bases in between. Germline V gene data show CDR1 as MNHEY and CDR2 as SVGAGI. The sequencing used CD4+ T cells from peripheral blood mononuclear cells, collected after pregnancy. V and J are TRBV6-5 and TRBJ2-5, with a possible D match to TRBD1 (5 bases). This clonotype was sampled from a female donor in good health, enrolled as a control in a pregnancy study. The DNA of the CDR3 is TGTGCCAGCCGAACTCCTAGTGGGGCAGAGACCCAGTACTTC. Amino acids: CASRTPSGAETQYF.